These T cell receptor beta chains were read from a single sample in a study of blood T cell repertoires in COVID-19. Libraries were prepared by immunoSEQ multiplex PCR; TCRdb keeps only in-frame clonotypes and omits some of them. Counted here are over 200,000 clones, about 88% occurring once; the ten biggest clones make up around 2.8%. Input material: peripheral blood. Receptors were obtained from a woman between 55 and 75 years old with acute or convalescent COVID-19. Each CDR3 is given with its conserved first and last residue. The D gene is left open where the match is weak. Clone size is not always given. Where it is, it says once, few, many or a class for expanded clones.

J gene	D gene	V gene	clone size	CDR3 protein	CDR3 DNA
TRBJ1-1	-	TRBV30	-	CAWSHGFHEGTEAFF	TGTGCCTGGAGCCACGGGTTCCACGAGGGCACTGAAGCTTTCTTT
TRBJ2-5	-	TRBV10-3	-	CAISPGQKETQYF	TGTGCCATCAGTCCGGGACAAAAAGAGACCCAGTACTTC
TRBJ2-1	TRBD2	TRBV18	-	CASSPTAGGRNEQFF	TGTGCCAGCTCACCCACGGCGGGGGGTCGGAATGAGCAGTTCTTC
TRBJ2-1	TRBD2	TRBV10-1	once	CASSLTSVDEQFF	TGCGCCAGCAGCCTGACTAGCGTCGATGAGCAGTTCTTC
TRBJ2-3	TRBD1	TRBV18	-	CASSGWTGGGTDTQYF	TGTGCCAGCTCAGGCTGGACAGGGGGCGGCACAGATACGCAGTATTTT
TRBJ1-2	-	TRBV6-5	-	CASSILRRGGYTF	TGTGCCAGCAGTATTTTACGGCGGGGTGGCTACACCTTC
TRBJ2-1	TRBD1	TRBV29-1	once	CSVEDQPGGYNEQFF	TGCAGCGTTGAAGATCAGCCAGGGGGCTACAATGAGCAGTTCTTC
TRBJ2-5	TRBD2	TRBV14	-	CASSQELARGETQYF	TGTGCCAGCAGCCAAGAACTAGCGAGAGGAGAGACCCAGTACTTC
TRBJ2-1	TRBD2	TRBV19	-	CASSQSRREPYNEQFF	TGTGCCAGTAGTCAGTCTCGGCGGGAGCCTTACAATGAGCAGTTCTTC
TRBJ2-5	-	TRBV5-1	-	CASSLFFGVAEETQYF	TGCGCCAGCAGCTTATTTTTCGGAGTAGCGGAAGAGACCCAGTACTTC
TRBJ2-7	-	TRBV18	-	CASSPRLDEQYF	TGTGCCAGCTCCCCCCGGTTGGACGAGCAGTACTTC